The subject of this entry is one TCR beta chain. Antigen unknown. Germline assignment: CDR1 SGHVS and CDR2 FQNEAQ. V shed 2 bases and J shed 6 bases, with 11 bases lying between them. The CDR3 totals 15 residues. Preparation of the TCRbeta library used unique molecular identifiers. Each CDR3 protein is one row after TCRdb ran MiXCR on the PCR reads. This sample carries about 980,000 distinct CDR3 sequences, about 29% of them seen once, and the ten largest clones take roughly 31%. The data stem from a study of T-cell reconstitution after alpha-beta-depleted transplantation in children. Study-wide results and limits: Once a year had passed after transplant, T-cell counts and diversity came mostly from newly produced T cells. High day-60 TCRbeta diversity in some patients came from surviving recipient T cells and thymic progenitors. Reportedly, alpha-beta T cells present about two months post-transplant originated from several hundred expanded clones of graft origin.

The clonotype originates from a boy in the first two years of life who had a stem cell transplant for SCID, so the T cells may come from the graft donor. The chain combines TRBV7-8 with TRBJ1-6; D unresolved. The sequences come from PBMCs, mostly from graft donor cells, collected 360 days after TCRalphabeta/CD19-depleted stem cell transplant. DNA for the CDR3: TGTGCCAGCAGCTTACAGGCCCCATCTAATTCACCCCTCCACTTT. Its protein product is CASSLQAPSNSPLHF.